One sample yielded the 5 T cell receptor beta chains listed below, sequenced in a study of cytomegalovirus exposure and HLA in healthy donors. The study ran its PCR with 60 Vbeta and 13 Jbeta primers. Some clones are missing from TCRdb's copy, which holds only in-frame ones; the method was immunoSEQ multiplex PCR. This sample has 110,000 or so clones, with over 65% found just once. The sequencing sample was made of PBMCs. The source is a woman aged 50 to 65 in good health and CMV-seropositive.

The gene calls are TRBV10-1 and TRBJ2-5; TRBD2 matches 9 bases. Germline loops: CDR1 WNHNN, CDR2 SYGVQD (reference sequence). CDR3 length equals 15 residues. J lost 5 bases, V lost 3 bases, and 7 bases had no gene match. CDR3 region: CASSDDSSGVETQYF. CDR3 nucleotides: TGCGCCAGCAGTGACGACTCTAGCGGGGTGGAGACCCAGTACTTC.

This clone has a handful of counts. V usage is TRBV28 and J usage is TRBJ1-4, with D unclear. V shed 5 bases and J shed 8 bases, with 15 bases lying between them. Germline CDR1 and CDR2: MDHEN and SYDVKM. This CDR3 has 14 amino acids. CDR3 amino acids: CASSPPSQREKLFF. In nucleotides, the CDR3 is TGTGCCAGCAGTCCCCCCTCACAGAGAGAAAAACTGTTTTTT. The variable domain in full, completed from reference TRBV28 and TRBJ1-4, reads DVKVTQSSRYLVKRTGEKVFLECVQDMDHENMFWYRQDPGLGLRLIYFSYDVKMKEKGDIPEGYSVSREKKERFSLILESASTNQTSMYLCASSPPSQREKLFFGSGTQLSVL.

This chain links TRBV19 with TRBJ2-7; D might be TRBD1 (5 bases). Germline V gene lookup returns CDR1 LNHDA and CDR2 SQIVND (reference sequence). The CDR3 runs to 13 residues. Trimming cost V 7 bases and J 5 bases, with 15 bases left between them. CDR3 DNA sequence: TGTGCCAGTACGCATCAGGACATTAACGAGCAGTACTTC. Protein: CASTHQDINEQYF.

In its sample, this clone was seen a few times. The V call is TRBV5-1, the J call TRBJ1-2; D is possibly TRBD1 (6 bases). V was cut by 0 bases and J by 9 bases, with 15 bases left in between. The germline V gene encodes CDR1 SGHRS and CDR2 YFSETQ. The CDR3 extends over 14 amino acids. The CDR3 spells CASSLEGVLSSYTF. DNA of the CDR3: TGCGCCAGCAGCTTGGAGGGGGTTTTGTCTAGCTACACCTTC.

This sequence joins TRBV30 and TRBJ2-1; 7 nucleotides match TRBD1. The CDR3 spans 16 residues. The germline V gene encodes CDR1 GTSNPN and CDR2 SVGIG (reference sequence). Unmatched junction bases numbered 13, after V lost 4 bases and J lost 4 bases. The CDR3 reads CAWTLIGTALYNEQFF. CDR3 bases: TGTGCCTGGACCTTGATTGGGACAGCCTTATACAATGAGCAGTTCTTC.